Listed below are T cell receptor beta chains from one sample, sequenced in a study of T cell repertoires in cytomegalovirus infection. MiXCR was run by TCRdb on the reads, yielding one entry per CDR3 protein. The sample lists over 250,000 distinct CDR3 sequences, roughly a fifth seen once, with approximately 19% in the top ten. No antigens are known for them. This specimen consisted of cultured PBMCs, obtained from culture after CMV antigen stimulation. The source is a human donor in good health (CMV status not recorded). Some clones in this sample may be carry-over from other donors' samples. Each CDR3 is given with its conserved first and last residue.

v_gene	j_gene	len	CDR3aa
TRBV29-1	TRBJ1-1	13	CSALTTGITEAFF
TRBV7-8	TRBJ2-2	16	CASSLKGSFRDGELFF
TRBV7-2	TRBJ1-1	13	CASSLAWLSEAFF
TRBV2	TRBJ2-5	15	CASSAEAHKVETQYF
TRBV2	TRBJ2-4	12	CASSGGNYIQYF
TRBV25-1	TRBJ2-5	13	CASSEPGRETQYF
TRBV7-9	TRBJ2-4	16	CASSPGAPLAKNIQYF
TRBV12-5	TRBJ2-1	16	CASGLDTSGRDNEQFF
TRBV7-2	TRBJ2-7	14	CASSLVGRVYEQYF
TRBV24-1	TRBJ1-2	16	CATSAPGQSANYGYTF
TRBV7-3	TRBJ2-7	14	CASSTGLAGVEQYF
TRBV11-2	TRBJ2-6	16	CASSFPRSSGANVLTF
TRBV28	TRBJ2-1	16	CASSFQAGVSYNEQFF
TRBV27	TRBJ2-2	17	CASSLNLRSGGTGELFF
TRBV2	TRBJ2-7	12	CASRGTGSEQYF
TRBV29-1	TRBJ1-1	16	CSYLGEISSLNTEAFF
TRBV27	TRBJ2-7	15	CASSAGQSGTYEQYF
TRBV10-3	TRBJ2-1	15	CAISEFLDFYNEQFF
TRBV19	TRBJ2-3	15	CASSTDGWPRSGQYF
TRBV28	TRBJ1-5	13	CASSSHLGQPQHF